A single sample is the source of the 10 T cell receptor beta chains below, sequenced in a study of OX40 agonist ivuxolimab in advanced cancers. The repertoire was sequenced with immunoSEQ multiplex PCR; TCRdb's copy has only in-frame clones and lacks some. This sample carries around 40,000 clones, 80% of them seen once, and the ten largest clones take 5% to 5.5%. Sequences were derived from CD4+ or CD8+ T cells sorted from blood, sampled in a trial of the OX40 agonist ivuxolimab. The receptors stem from an adult with an advanced solid tumor such as melanoma, head and neck, liver or kidney cancer.

The chain recombines TRBV5-1 with TRBJ2-5, with D uncertain. The CDR3 spans 14 residues. Trimming removed 4 bases from V and 7 bases from J, with 17 bases in between. The V gene's germline CDR1 is SGHRS and CDR2 YFSETQ. The CDR3: CASSLGQSLGTQYF. The CDR3 nucleotides are TGCGCCAGCAGCCTTGGCCAGTCTCTGGGGACCCAGTACTTC.

The chain carries TRBV30 and TRBJ2-1; 9 bases agree with TRBD2. After removal of 0 bases from V and 4 bases from J, the junction contained 7 bases not matched to a gene. The CDR3 is 16 amino acids. The germline CDR1 and CDR2 sequences are GTSNPN and SVGIG (reference sequence). CDR3 sequence: CAWSVRSSGNYNEQFF. CDR3 coding DNA: TGTGCCTGGAGTGTACGGTCTAGCGGGAATTACAATGAGCAGTTCTTC.

J is TRBJ2-1 and V is TRBV9, with 7 bases aligning to TRBD2. The CDR3 totals 18 residues. CDR1 and CDR2 from the germline V gene are SGDLS and YYNGEE. Trimming removed 2 bases from V and 0 bases from J; junction bases left unmatched: 11. This chain's CDR3 is CASSVLAETSSSYNEQFF. As DNA, the CDR3 is TGTGCCAGCAGCGTTCTAGCGGAGACGTCATCCTCCTACAATGAGCAGTTCTTC.

The chain joins TRBV23-1 to TRBJ1-5; unclear D gene. TRBV23-1 is annotated as an ORF whose role is uncertain. CDR3 length: 14 residues. The V and J ends lost 0 bases and 9 bases respectively, with 12 bases between them. In nucleotides, the CDR3 is TGCGCCAGCAGTCAATCTGGGAGGAATTGGCCCCAGCATTTT. Translating it yields CASSQSGRNWPQHF.

V and J are TRBV5-1 and TRBJ2-2, with 10 bases identical to TRBD2. Germline V lookup: CDR1 SGHRS, CDR2 YFSETQ. The CDR3 covers 16 residues. With V trimmed by 4 bases and J by 5 bases, 8 bases remained unmatched. The CDR3 bases are TGCGCCAGCAGCCCCGTAGCGGGAGGAGGTACCGGGGAGCTGTTTTTT. Its protein product is CASSPVAGGGTGELFF.

This clone came up a few times. The chain links TRBV18 to TRBJ1-5; perhaps TRBD1 as D (6 bases). V was cut by 2 bases and J by 4 bases, with 27 bases left in between. Germline values: CDR1 KGHSH, CDR2 LQKENI. The CDR3 has 20 amino acids. CDR3 coding DNA: TGTGCCAGCTCACCAGGGTCAGACAGGACTAAAAGCACCAATAATCAGCCCCAGCATTTT. It encodes CASSPGSDRTKSTNNQPQHF.

The chain joins TRBV10-2 to TRBJ1-1, with a weak D call TRBD1 (6 bases). The CDR3 covers 13 residues. The ends were cut back, 6 bases at V and 4 bases at J, with 12 bases in the middle. Germline lookup yields CDR1 WSHSY and CDR2 SAAADI. Here the CDR3 reads CASRYREPTEAFF. CDR3 sequence (DNA): TGCGCCAGCAGGTACAGGGAACCCACTGAAGCTTTCTTT.

V and J are TRBV5-1 and TRBJ2-3; TRBD2 agrees at 10 bases. V trimming: 4 bases; J trimming: 2 bases; junction bases outside the gene matches: 22. CDR3 size: 21 residues. Germline CDR1 reads SGHRS; CDR2 reads YFSETQ. The CDR3 here is CASSLLAGVNSRWGFTDTQYF. The CDR3 DNA follows: TGCGCCAGCAGCCTGCTAGCGGGGGTTAATAGTCGGTGGGGCTTCACAGATACGCAGTATTTT. Full variable domain (missing parts from reference TRBV5-1 and TRBJ2-3): KAGVTQTPRYLIKTRGQQVTLSCSPISGHRSVSWYQQTPGQGLQFLFEYFSETQRNKGNFPGRFSGRQFSNSRSEMNVSTLELGDSALYLCASSLLAGVNSRWGFTDTQYFGPGTRLTVL.

The gene calls are TRBV19 and TRBJ2-2; 7 bases match TRBD1. Germline CDR1 and CDR2: LNHDA and SQIVND (reference sequence). The CDR3 covers 14 residues. J gave up 6 bases and V 3 bases, and 4 bases lay outside the gene matches. The CDR3 DNA follows: TGTGCCAGTAGTATTCATCAGGGGGCCGGGGAGCTGTTTTTT. Residues: CASSIHQGAGELFF. Based on the CDR3 plus reference TRBV19 and TRBJ2-2, the full variable domain is DGGITQSPKYLFRKEGQNVTLSCEQNLNHDAMYWYRQDPGQGLRLIYYSQIVNDFQKGDIAEGYSVSREKKESFPLTVTSAQKNPTAFYLCASSIHQGAGELFFGEGSRLTVL.

The V gene is TRBV7-9, the J gene TRBJ1-1; D might be TRBD1 (6 bases). V lost 7 bases and J 8 bases, leaving 14 bases between the germline ends. The CDR3 has 12 amino acids. Germline assignment: CDR1 SEHNR and CDR2 FQNEAQ (reference sequence). The CDR3 DNA reads as TGTGCCAGCATCACTCCCGGGGGCGAAGCTTTCTTT. It specifies CASITPGGEAFF.